Each of the 3 T cell receptor beta chains below was sequenced from the same sample in a study of blood T cell repertoires in COVID-19 (dated by TCRdb to 2020 to 2022). Library generation was performed with the immunoSEQ multiplex PCR assay. The immuneACCESS repertoire file appears here via TCRdb, limited to in-frame rearrangements. These files lack a portion of the clones; in checked studies, under half of the deficit traces to unresolved V genes, and the cause of the others is not known. Present in this sample are just over 250,000 clones, 84% of which were seen just once. Together, the top ten hold around 4.1% of the sample. Sequenced material: PBMCs or T cells enriched from blood (not recorded which). These receptors were taken from a man younger than 45 with acute COVID-19.

The gene calls are TRBV19 and TRBJ1-2; D ambiguous. V was pared by 2 bases and J by 8 bases, with 18 bases between. CDR1 is LNHDA and CDR2 is SQIVND in the germline V gene (reference sequence). The length of the CDR3 is 15 residues. The CDR3 DNA follows: TGTGCCAGTAGTATAACCGGCCCCAGCGTTTTGGGCTACACCTTC. Translated, it gives CASSITGPSVLGYTF.

V is TRBV11-3 and J is TRBJ1-1; TRBD1 matches at 7 bases. Germline lookup yields CDR1 SGHNT and CDR2 YENEEA. V lost 1 base and J lost 4; bases outside the gene matches: 12. This CDR3 comprises 17 residues. The CDR3 DNA reads as TGTGCCAGCAGCTTAGCTTCCGGGACAGTAGCTCCCACTGAAGCTTTCTTT. Translated: CASSLASGTVAPTEAFF.

The chain is built from TRBV6-5 and TRBJ2-3, with TRBD2 matching 9 bases. The CDR3 covers 15 residues. V was clipped by 7 bases and J by 3 bases; unmatched bases: 8. The V gene's germline CDR1 is MNHEY and CDR2 SVGAGI. CDR3 sequence reads: CASTNRAGGTDTQYF. CDR3 in DNA: TGTGCCAGCACCAACCGGGCGGGAGGGACAGATACGCAGTATTTT.